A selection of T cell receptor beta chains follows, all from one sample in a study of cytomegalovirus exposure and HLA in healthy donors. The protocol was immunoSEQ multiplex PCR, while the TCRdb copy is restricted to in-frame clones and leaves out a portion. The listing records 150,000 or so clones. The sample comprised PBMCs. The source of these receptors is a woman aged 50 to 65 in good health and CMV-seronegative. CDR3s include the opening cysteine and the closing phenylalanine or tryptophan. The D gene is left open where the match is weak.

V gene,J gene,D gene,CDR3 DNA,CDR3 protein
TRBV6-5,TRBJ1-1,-,TGTGCCAGCAGAGACACAGGGAGGGAGAACACTGAAGCTTTCTTT,CASRDTGRENTEAFF
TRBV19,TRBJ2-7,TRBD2,TGTGCCAGTAGTACCCGTCTAGCGGGAGATTACGAGCAGTACTTC,CASSTRLAGDYEQYF
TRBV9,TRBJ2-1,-,TGTGCCAGCAGCGTAGGGGGGGTGAATGAGCAGTTCTTC,CASSVGGVNEQFF
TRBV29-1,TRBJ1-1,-,TGCAGCACCGCTAGGAAAATGAACACTGAAGCTTTCTTT,CSTARKMNTEAFF
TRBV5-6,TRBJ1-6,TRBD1,TGTGCCAGCAGCTTAGACAGGGGCCTATCACCCCTCCACTTT,CASSLDRGLSPLHF
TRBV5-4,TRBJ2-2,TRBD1,TGTGCCAGCAGCTTGGAAGGGGGCACGAACACCGGGGAGCTGTTTTTT,CASSLEGGTNTGELFF
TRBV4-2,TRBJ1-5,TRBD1,TGTGCCAGCAGCCAATTTTTCACGGGACAGGGCGATAGCAATCAGCCCCAGCATTTT,CASSQFFTGQGDSNQPQHF
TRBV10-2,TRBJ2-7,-,TGCGCCAGCAGTGAGGGAAACTTACAGCTCTACGAGCAGTACTTC,CASSEGNLQLYEQYF
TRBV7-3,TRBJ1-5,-,TGTGCCAGCAGCTTAACGGGCAGGGTGGGTCGACAGCCCCAGCATTTT,CASSLTGRVGRQPQHF
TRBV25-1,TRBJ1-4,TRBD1,TGTGCCAGCACACCGGGACAGGGGAATGAAAAACTGTTTTTT,CASTPGQGNEKLFF
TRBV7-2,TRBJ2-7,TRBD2,TGTGCCAGCAGCTCCGGACTAGCGGGCCTCTACGAGCAGTACTTC,CASSSGLAGLYEQYF
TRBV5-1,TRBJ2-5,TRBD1,TGCGCCAGCAGCATCGGACAGGCCACGTACCAAGAGACCCAGTACTTC,CASSIGQATYQETQYF
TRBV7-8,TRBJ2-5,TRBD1,TGTGCCAGCAGCTTCGGGACAGAAGCGACCCAGTACTTC,CASSFGTEATQYF
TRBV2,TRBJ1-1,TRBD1,TGTGCCAGCAGTTACAGGGGGCTAGGCAACACTGAAGCTTTCTTT,CASSYRGLGNTEAFF
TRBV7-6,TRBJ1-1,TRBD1,TGTGCCAGCAGGGCTAAGCCAGGGGGTAACATGAACACTGAAGCTTTCTTT,CASRAKPGGNMNTEAFF
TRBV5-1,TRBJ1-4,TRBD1,TGCGCCAGCAGCTTAAAACAGGGGGCGGCTGAAAAACTGTTTTTT,CASSLKQGAAEKLFF
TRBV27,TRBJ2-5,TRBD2,TGTGCCAGCAGTTTCAGGCTAGCGGGGGCAATGACCCAGTACTTC,CASSFRLAGAMTQYF
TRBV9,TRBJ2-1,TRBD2,TGTGCCAGCAGCGTAGCGTGGACTAGCGGAAACAATGAGCAGTTCTTC,CASSVAWTSGNNEQFF
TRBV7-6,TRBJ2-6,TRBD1,TGTGCCAGCAGCTTTACATTCCGGGACAGGGAGGACTCTGGGGCCAACGTCCTGACTTTC,CASSFTFRDREDSGANVLTF
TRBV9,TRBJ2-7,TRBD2,TGTGCCAGCAGCGTAGGAACCGGGACTAGCGGCTTCTACGAGCAGTACTTC,CASSVGTGTSGFYEQYF
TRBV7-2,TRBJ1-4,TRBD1,TGTGCCAGCAGCCTCGGGACAGCCGAAAAACTGTTTTTT,CASSLGTAEKLFF
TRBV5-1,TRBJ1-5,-,TGCGCCAGCAGCCAAGACGGGGTAATGCAGCCCCAGCATTTT,CASSQDGVMQPQHF
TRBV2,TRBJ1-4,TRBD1,TGTGCCAGCCACTGGGACAGATCTAATGAAAAACTGTTTTTT,CASHWDRSNEKLFF
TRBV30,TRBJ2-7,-,TGTGCCTGGAGCGTGGGGGGAGGTGACGAGCAGTACTTC,CAWSVGGGDEQYF
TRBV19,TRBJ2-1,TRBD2,TGTGCCAGTAGGGCTAGCGGGGGTCCAAGGGGGTACAATGAGCAGTTCTTC,CASRASGGPRGYNEQFF
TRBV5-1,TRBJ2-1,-,TGCGCCAGCAGCTTGGAACAGTCACACAATGAGCAGTTCTTC,CASSLEQSHNEQFF
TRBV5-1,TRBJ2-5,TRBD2,TGCGCCAGCAGCTCTACTAGCGGGTCTCAAGAGACCCAGTACTTC,CASSSTSGSQETQYF
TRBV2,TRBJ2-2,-,TGTGCCAGCAGAGGCGAGGCCGGGGAGCTGTTTTTT,CASRGEAGELFF
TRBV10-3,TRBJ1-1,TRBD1,TGTGCCATCAGTGGAAAACAGGGGAAGAACACTGAAGCTTTCTTT,CAISGKQGKNTEAFF
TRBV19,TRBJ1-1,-,TGTGCCAGTAGTACGCTGGGGGGGGTGACTGAAGCTTTCTTT,CASSTLGGVTEAFF
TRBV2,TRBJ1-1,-,TGTGCCAGCAGTGAAATCCGGGGGGACACTGAAGCTTTCTTT,CASSEIRGDTEAFF
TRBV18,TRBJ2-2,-,TGTGCCAGCTCACCACGGCAGGGTTGGGACACCGGGGAGCTGTTTTTT,CASSPRQGWDTGELFF
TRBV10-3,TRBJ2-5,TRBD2,TGTGCCATCAACCCCGGGACTAGCGGGGGGAGAGAGACCCAGTACTTC,CAINPGTSGGRETQYF
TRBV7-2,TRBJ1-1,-,TGTGCCAGCAGCTTAGGGGCAGCGAACACTGAAGCTTTCTTT,CASSLGAANTEAFF
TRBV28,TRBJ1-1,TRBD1,TGTGCCAGCAGTTTCGGGGACAGGGGGCGACTGAACACTGAAGCTTTCTTT,CASSFGDRGRLNTEAFF
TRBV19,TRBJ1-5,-,TGTGCCAGTAGTTTATCCAGGGGATCTAGCAATCAGCCCCAGCATTTT,CASSLSRGSSNQPQHF
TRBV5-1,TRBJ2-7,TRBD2,TGCGCCAGCAGCACCGCTAGCGGGAGTGAATACGAGCAGTACTTC,CASSTASGSEYEQYF